This T cell receptor beta chain was identified in a study of T cells in localized non-small cell lung cancer. The study, taken as a whole, reports: Longer survival (overall) was linked to higher T cell density in blood. Median detection of top 100 tumor clones in adjacent lung was under 75 clones. Uninvolved adjacent lung showed peak T cell clonality, exceeding tumor. Multi-region tumor sequencing was not done, so intratumor heterogeneity could not be excluded.

Libraries were prepared by immunoSEQ multiplex PCR; TCRdb keeps only in-frame clonotypes and omits some of them. The repertoire holds 100,000 to 150,000 clones, with more than 80% as singletons. As for this clone: No antigen is known for it.

This clonotype originated in a female donor older than 55 with stage I lung adenocarcinoma. This sample comprised peripheral blood, obtained before any cancer treatment.

CDR3 in DNA: TGTGCCATCAGTGCATCTCGGGAGAGCCGAGAGCAGTACTTC. Translated: CAISASRESREQYF. V usage is TRBV10-3 and J usage is TRBJ2-7; D perhaps matches TRBD2 (6 bases). Germline lookup yields CDR1 ENHRY and CDR2 SYGVKD. CDR3 size: 14 residues. Trimming stripped 4 bases from V and 7 bases from J, with 17 bases between.